A single sample gave rise to the 4 T cell receptor beta chains below, sequenced in a study of blood T cell repertoires in COVID-19. The assay was immunoSEQ multiplex PCR, and TCRdb's table has in-frame clones only and misses some. The sample records approximately 180,000 clones, around 84% being singletons. Sequenced: PBMCs or T cells enriched from blood (not recorded which). These receptor sequences come from a man aged 45 to 65 who had recovered from COVID-19.

The V gene is TRBV5-1, the J gene TRBJ1-1, with D unclear. V was cut by 1 base and J by 2 bases, with 12 bases left in between. The CDR3 is 15 residues long. Germline V lookup: CDR1 SGHRS, CDR2 YFSETQ. The CDR3 spells CASSLHGQGNTEAFF. DNA for the CDR3: TGCGCCAGCAGCTTGCATGGGCAAGGAAACACTGAAGCTTTCTTT.

DNA for the CDR3: TGTGCCAGCAGACCCGACATTGCTGAAGCTTTCTTT. It codes for CASRPDIAEAFF. V and J are TRBV12-3 or TRBV12-4 and TRBJ1-1; D ambiguous. V was trimmed by 6 bases and J by 6 bases, leaving 11 bases between them. This CDR3 region has 12 residues.

The chain carries TRBV27 and TRBJ1-2, with 7 bases lining up with TRBD1. With 6 bases clipped from V and 2 bases from J, the junction kept 21 bases outside the gene matches. From germline, CDR1 is MNHEY and CDR2 SMNVEV (reference sequence). CDR3 length: 19 amino acids. The CDR3 nucleotides read TGTGCCAGCAGCGCCTCGCCCGGCCGGACAGGACCAACAAACTATGGCTACACCTTC. Its protein product is CASSASPGRTGPTNYGYTF.

This chain links TRBV25-1 with TRBJ2-3; a weak D match, TRBD1 (6 bases). There are 16 residues in the CDR3. Germline CDR1 is MGHDK and CDR2 is SYGVNS. The V end was cut by 2 bases, the J end by 4 bases, with 16 bases between. CDR3 DNA: TGTGCCAGCAGTGAACTAGGGACAAATTGGGCAGATACGCAGTATTTT. Its protein is CASSELGTNWADTQYF.